The present TCR beta chain was sequenced within a study of T cell responses to AZD1222 COVID-19 vaccine. The protocol was immunoSEQ multiplex PCR, while the TCRdb copy is restricted to in-frame clones and leaves out a portion. The sample lists roughly 130,000 clones; 88% were seen once. This CDR3 has 15 residues. Germline values: CDR1 GTSNPN, CDR2 SVGIG (reference sequence). J was trimmed by 9 bases and V by 3 bases; bases with no gene match: 11. Sequenced here: peripheral blood, sampled on day 0 of AZD1222 vaccination. The sequence was obtained from an adult in good health. The V and J genes are TRBV30 and TRBJ1-6, with 7 nucleotides matching TRBD1. The CDR3 reads CAWSPRQGGFSPLHF. The CDR3 DNA is TGTGCCTGGAGCCCTCGCCAGGGGGGATTTTCACCCCTCCACTTT.